The 3 T cell receptor beta chains listed next were all sequenced from one sample in a study of brain metastases from non-small cell lung cancer. TCRdb's copy holds only in-frame clones and misses some; the assay was immunoSEQ multiplex PCR. The table lists approximately 4,300 clones, nearly 90% of them singletons. The material sequenced was primary lung tumor tissue. Every receptor here comes from a donor over 35 with non-small cell lung cancer.

The CDR3 DNA reads as TGCGCCAGCAGCCAAGCAGAGAGGATAACTAATGAAAAACTGTTTTTT. Translating it yields CASSQAERITNEKLFF. The chain combines TRBV4-1 with TRBJ1-4; no firm D call. The CDR3 extends over 16 amino acids. CDR1 and CDR2 (germline): MGHRA, YSYEKL. V was pared by 1 base and J by 1 base, with 10 bases between.

The rearrangement links TRBV11-2 to TRBJ2-1, with 7 nucleotides matching TRBD2. Germline V lookup: CDR1 SGHAT, CDR2 FQNNGV. V shed 5 bases and J 3 bases; nucleotides not matched to a gene: 7. There are 15 residues in the CDR3. CDR3 residues: CASSENSGYYNEQFF. The CDR3 bases are TGTGCCAGCAGCGAGAATAGCGGGTACTACAATGAGCAGTTCTTC.

This rearrangement joins TRBV3-1 (or the pseudogene TRBV3-2) to TRBJ2-3, with unresolved D. The CDR3 loop spans 16 amino acids. Trimming took 0 bases from V and 2 from J, leaving 12 bases between them. Per the germline V gene, CDR1 is LGHDT and CDR2 is YNNKEL (reference sequence). The CDR3 nucleotides are TGTGCCAGCAGCCAAGATTCCGGCGCTTTCACAGATACGCAGTATTTT. Encoded protein: CASSQDSGAFTDTQYF.